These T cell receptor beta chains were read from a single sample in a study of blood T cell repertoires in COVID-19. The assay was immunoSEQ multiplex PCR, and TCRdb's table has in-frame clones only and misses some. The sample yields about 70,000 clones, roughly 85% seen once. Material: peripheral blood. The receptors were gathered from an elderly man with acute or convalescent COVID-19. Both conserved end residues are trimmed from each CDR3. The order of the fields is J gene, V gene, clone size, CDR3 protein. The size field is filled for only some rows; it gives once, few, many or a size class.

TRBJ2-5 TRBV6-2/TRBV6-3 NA ASSPTTSGKTQY
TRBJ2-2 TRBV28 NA ASSLAITGELF
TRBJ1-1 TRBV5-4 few ASSSTKGRGTEAF
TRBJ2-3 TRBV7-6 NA ASSFGTGRSSTDTQY
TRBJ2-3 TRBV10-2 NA ASNPTGGSTDTQY
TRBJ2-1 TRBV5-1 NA ASSDGQGLSYNEQF
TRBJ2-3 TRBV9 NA ASSAEGTSGSWDTQY
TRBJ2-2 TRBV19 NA ASSIFSNRGTGELF
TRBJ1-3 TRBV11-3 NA ASSPSRRGNTIY
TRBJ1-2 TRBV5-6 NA ASSPGQDYGYT
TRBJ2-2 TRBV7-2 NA ASSLYGQGAGELF
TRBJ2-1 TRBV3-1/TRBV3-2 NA ASSPQGGRSYNEQF
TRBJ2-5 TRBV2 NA ASSLTSGGQETQY
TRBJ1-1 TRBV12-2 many ASRLDREGPEAF
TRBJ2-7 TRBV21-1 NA ASSREMTGKFYEQY
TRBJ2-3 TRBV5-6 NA ASSFRTSGRGRADTQY
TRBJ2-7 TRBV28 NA ASSLFGTEDYEQY
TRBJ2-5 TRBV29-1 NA SVDARGVGMGTQY
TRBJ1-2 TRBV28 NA ASSFGTGAGYGYT
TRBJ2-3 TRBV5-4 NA ASSYSGLAGVTDTQY
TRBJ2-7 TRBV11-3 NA ASSLDRGRQY
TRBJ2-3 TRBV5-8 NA ASSRGTRSTDTQY
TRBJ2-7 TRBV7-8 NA ASSEPTGTGTSYEQY
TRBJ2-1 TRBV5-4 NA ASSSSTDLFYNEQF
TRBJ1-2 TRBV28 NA ASSFQAATSEGYT
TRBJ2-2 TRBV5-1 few ASSLAYVQVGPGELF